This is a list of T cell receptor beta chains from one sample in a study of T cell changes during pregnancy in multiple sclerosis. This table comes from immunoSEQ multiplex PCR, and its TCRdb copy is limited to in-frame clones, with some not included. Among about 50,000 clones listed, about 90% were seen once. The sample in question was CD4+ T cells from peripheral blood mononuclear cells, obtained after pregnancy. Receptor source: a female donor with multiple sclerosis, enrolled in a pregnancy study. CDR3s include the opening cysteine and the closing phenylalanine or tryptophan. The order of the fields is J gene, V gene, D gene, clone size, CDR3 protein, CDR3 DNA. A D gene is named only where the DNA matches it firmly. Only part of the rows carry a size: once, few, many, or a class if the clone is expanded.

>TRBJ2-2|TRBV7-9|NA|NA
CASSLVGVATGELFF
TGTGCCAGCAGCTTAGTAGGGGTGGCCACCGGGGAGCTGTTTTTT
>TRBJ2-1|TRBV29-1|TRBD2|NA
CSVEDSGLAGGGEQFF
TGCAGCGTTGAAGATTCCGGACTAGCGGGAGGTGGTGAGCAGTTCTTC
>TRBJ2-7|TRBV11-2|NA|NA
CASSLGGRAYEQYF
TGTGCCAGCAGCTTAGGGGGCAGAGCCTACGAGCAGTACTTC
>TRBJ2-7|TRBV13|TRBD1|NA
CASSLSGQGAYEQYF
TGTGCCAGCAGCTTATCGGGACAGGGGGCCTACGAGCAGTACTTC
>TRBJ1-2|TRBV19|TRBD1|once
CASSPDRVDYGYTF
TGTGCCAGTAGCCCAGACAGGGTTGACTATGGCTACACCTTC
>TRBJ1-5|TRBV7-2|NA|NA
CASSLGQAVRQHF
TGTGCCAGCAGCTTAGGCCAGGCAGTGCGCCAGCATTTT
>TRBJ2-6|TRBV19|NA|NA
CASREGAPGGANVLTF
TGTGCCAGTAGGGAAGGGGCGCCGGGTGGGGCCAACGTCCTGACTTTC
>TRBJ2-2|TRBV27|TRBD1|NA
CASSRTGAGTGELFF
TGTGCCAGCAGTCGCACAGGGGCGGGCACCGGGGAGCTGTTTTTT
>TRBJ2-5|TRBV19|TRBD2|NA
CASSIAGPGTSGRRPQETQYF
TGTGCCAGTAGTATAGCGGGCCCCGGGACTAGCGGGAGGAGACCCCAAGAGACCCAGTACTTC
>TRBJ2-5|TRBV7-9|NA|NA
CASSLDAGTVQYF
TGTGCCAGCAGCTTAGATGCGGGGACGGTCCAGTACTTC
>TRBJ2-1|TRBV7-2|NA|NA
CASSAGQPYNEQFF
TGTGCCAGCAGCGCAGGACAACCCTACAATGAGCAGTTCTTC
>TRBJ1-5|TRBV28|NA|NA
CASSFVRFNQPQHF
TGTGCCAGCAGTTTTGTTCGGTTCAATCAGCCCCAGCATTTT
>TRBJ2-3|TRBV18|NA|NA
CASSPPTRATDTQYF
TGTGCCAGCTCACCACCGACGCGGGCCACAGATACGCAGTATTTT
>TRBJ2-1|TRBV11-2|NA|NA
CASSLGTVSYNEQFF
TGTGCCAGCAGCTTAGGGACAGTGAGCTACAATGAGCAGTTCTTC
>TRBJ2-1|TRBV29-1|TRBD2|NA
CSSRTSGYNEQFF
TGCAGCTCCCGGACTAGCGGATACAATGAGCAGTTCTTC
>TRBJ2-6|TRBV5-1|TRBD1|NA
CASGEQGASTGANVLTF
TGCGCCAGCGGGGAACAGGGGGCATCGACTGGGGCCAACGTCCTGACTTTC
>TRBJ2-1|TRBV2|TRBD2|NA
CASRLAGGNEQFF
TGTGCCAGCAGACTAGCGGGAGGGAATGAGCAGTTCTTC
>TRBJ1-4|TRBV6-1|TRBD1|NA
CASSAKAGQAEKLFF
TGTGCCAGCAGTGCTAAAGCCGGACAGGCAGAAAAACTGTTTTTT
>TRBJ2-1|TRBV29-1|TRBD2|NA
CSVEEGGRSEQFF
TGCAGCGTTGAAGAGGGCGGGAGGTCTGAGCAGTTCTTC
>TRBJ2-1|TRBV10-3|NA|NA
CAISVREPENEQFF
TGTGCCATCAGTGTACGGGAGCCCGAAAATGAGCAGTTCTTC
>TRBJ2-1|TRBV6-1|NA|NA
CASSERGLEQFF
TGTGCCAGCAGTGAACGGGGTCTTGAGCAGTTCTTC
>TRBJ2-7|TRBV27|NA|NA
CASRVTETTYEQYF
TGTGCCAGCAGGGTGACGGAGACGACCTACGAGCAGTACTTC
>TRBJ1-5|TRBV28|TRBD1|NA
CASSLWSGGTNQPQHF
TGTGCCAGCAGTTTATGGTCAGGGGGCACCAATCAGCCCCAGCATTTT
>TRBJ2-7|TRBV6-6|TRBD1|once
CASTLTGQGAYEQYF
TGTGCCAGCACTTTAACAGGACAGGGGGCCTACGAGCAGTACTTC
>TRBJ1-2|TRBV10-1|TRBD1|NA
CASSGTTGLYGYTF
TGCGCCAGCAGTGGGACGACAGGGCTCTATGGCTACACCTTC
>TRBJ2-2|TRBV7-9|NA|NA
CASSSGVGELFF
TGTGCCAGCAGCTCAGGTGTCGGGGAGCTGTTTTTT
>TRBJ1-3|TRBV19|NA|NA
CASRPNLGSGNTIYF
TGTGCCAGTAGACCAAACCTAGGCTCAGGAAACACCATATATTTT
>TRBJ2-5|TRBV7-2|NA|NA
CASSLDGRGTQYF
TGTGCCAGCAGCTTAGATGGCCGGGGGACCCAGTACTTC
>TRBJ1-1|TRBV11-1|NA|once
CASSLVRGPEAFF
TGTGCCAGCAGCTTAGTAAGGGGCCCTGAAGCTTTCTTT
>TRBJ2-3|TRBV27|TRBD2|once
CASSLLAGSTDTQYF
TGTGCCAGCAGTTTGCTAGCGGGGAGCACAGATACGCAGTATTTT
>TRBJ1-2|TRBV2|NA|NA
CASSEGRGIYGYTF
TGTGCCAGCAGTGAAGGCCGGGGTATCTATGGCTACACCTTC
>TRBJ2-3|TRBV28|TRBD2|NA
CASTVERDPTDTQYF
TGTGCCAGCACTGTAGAGCGGGATCCCACAGATACGCAGTATTTT
>TRBJ2-7|TRBV6-6|NA|NA
CASSPNYEQYF
TGTGCCAGCAGCCCTAATTACGAGCAGTACTTC
>TRBJ2-1|TRBV29-1|TRBD2|NA
CSVRLAGALHGEQFF
TGCAGCGTCCGACTAGCGGGGGCTCTCCATGGTGAGCAGTTCTTC
>TRBJ1-4|TRBV6-6|NA|NA
CASSNTGWDEKLFF
TGTGCCAGCAGTAACACAGGGTGGGATGAAAAACTGTTTTTT
>TRBJ2-6|TRBV4-3|NA|NA
CASSPGPRGATGANVLTF
TGCGCCAGCAGCCCGGGACCTCGGGGGGCGACTGGGGCCAACGTCCTGACTTTC
>TRBJ2-7|TRBV29-1|NA|NA
CSVVTRGILTYEQYF
TGCAGCGTTGTTACGAGGGGGATCCTGACCTACGAGCAGTACTTC
>TRBJ1-3|TRBV28|NA|once
CASSLPEGLSSSGNTIYF
TGTGCCAGCAGTTTACCCGAGGGACTTTCGAGCTCTGGAAACACCATATATTTT
>TRBJ2-4|TRBV2|NA|NA
CASSVRGGLAKNIQYF
TGTGCCAGCAGTGTTCGAGGCGGCCTAGCCAAAAACATTCAGTACTTC
>TRBJ2-3|TRBV4-3|NA|NA
CASSQEPTGPEGRGGTQYF
TGCGCCAGCAGCCAAGAGCCAACGGGGCCCGAGGGGAGGGGGGGCACGCAGTATTTT